This TCR beta chain was captured by sequencing in a study of T cell changes during pregnancy in multiple sclerosis. V lost 4 bases and J 5 bases, leaving 18 bases between the germline ends. This CDR3 region has 15 residues. Measured with immunoSEQ multiplex PCR; TCRdb has only the in-frame clones, and not every one. The sample carries tens of thousands of clones, about 92% recorded once. The input for sequencing was CD4+ T cells from peripheral blood mononuclear cells, taken in the third trimester of pregnancy. The TCR originated in a female donor with multiple sclerosis, enrolled in a pregnancy study. V usage is TRBV5-3 and J usage is TRBJ2-5; tentative D call: TRBD1 (5 bases). TRBV5-3 carries the ORF label, with uncertain function. The CDR3 nucleotides are TGTGCCAGAAGCCACAGTGAGCAGGGCGACGAGACCCAGTACTTC. It specifies CARSHSEQGDETQYF.